The following is a T cell receptor beta chain sequence with its context. Its antigen specificity is not known. Base qualities were left out, and no much larger clone turns up one base away. The record originates from a study of radiotherapy plus CTLA-4 blockade in lung cancer (dated by TCRdb to the late 2010s). Notes on the research overall: Objective responses were observed in more than 15% of enrolled patients, and disease control was achieved in approximately 32%. General findings and caveats noted by the study authors: Early dynamic changes in blood T cell clones, together with increased serum interferon-beta after radiation, were reported as the strongest predictors of response. After treatment with radiotherapy and ipilimumab, TCR clones that came from tumors expanded in the peripheral blood.

The library was built by means of the immunoSEQ multiplex PCR assay. Sourced from immuneACCESS, this table was stored by TCRdb with only in-frame sequences that have V and J called. A share of the clones is absent; for the studies checked, an unresolved V gene accounts for under half, and the remainder has no known explanation. Across this sample there are some 70,000 clones, with around 80% seen only once. Over 7.5% of the sample is taken by the ten largest. Focal radiation therapy combined with CTLA-4 blockade (ipilimumab) was tested in patients with chemo-refractory metastatic non-small-cell lung cancer. The germline V gene supplies CDR1 SGHTA and CDR2 FQGNSA. V is cut by 1 base and J by 5 bases, and the space between the germline ends is 18 bases. Measured from the cysteine to the phenylalanine, the CDR3 is 17 residues long. The sequence is cut down to CDR3 DNA, 51 bases in frame from base 1.

The chain is assembled from TRBV7-2 and TRBJ2-1; the D gene remains uncertain. The sequences come from peripheral blood, collected from a patient treated with radiotherapy plus ipilimumab. This clonotype was sampled from a human donor with non-small cell lung cancer who had a complete response to radiotherapy plus ipilimumab. The DNA sequence reads TGTGCCAGCAGCTTAGGCCCTACCCTAAAGGACCACAATGAGCAGTTCTTC. The resulting protein is CASSLGPTLKDHNEQFF.